This record concerns one T cell receptor (beta chain) sequence. The target antigen is unknown. This entry is derived from a study of beta chain features in type 1 diabetes. General study points: Significant though moderate, a shortening of TCRB CDR3s appeared in all four CD4+ subsets of Type 1 diabetes patients. In comparison with healthy donors, patients had naive, central memory and Treg TCRB repertoires that appeared more similar.

The study reverse transcribed the entire isolated RNA, so it sequenced expressed TCRB transcripts. TCRdb's copy holds only in-frame clones and misses some; the assay was immunoSEQ multiplex PCR. The sample lists some 700,000 clones; about an eighth were seen once. The origin of this receptor is a man aged 18 to 29 with type 1 diabetes. Sample: naive CD4+ T cells from blood.

The CDR3 is CAWSTYITDTQYF. The DNA for the CDR3 is TGTGCCTGGAGTACCTATATCACAGATACGCAGTATTTT. The rearrangement joins TRBV30 to TRBJ2-3; D gene ambiguous. The CDR3 runs 13 residues. Per germline, CDR1 GTSNPN and CDR2 SVGIG (reference sequence). Trimming cost V 2 bases and J 2 bases, with 8 bases left between them.